This T cell receptor beta chain was sequenced in a study of T cells after yellow fever vaccination. Study at large: Where fractions had low cell numbers, libraries were prepared from them with the SMART-Seq v4 Ultra Low Input RNA kit. The study, taken as a whole, reports: Primary-vaccination clones mostly resurfaced post-booster (under 98% CD4, about 87% CD8). A limited proportion of clonotypes was detected within both the CD4 and CD8 compartments.

TCRdb itself ran the 5' RACE reads through MiXCR, one entry per CDR3 protein. The profile shows some 200,000 distinct CDR3 sequences, about 3% of them singletons. V was cut by 2 bases and J by 3 bases, with 5 bases left in between. Germline V gene sequence: CDR1 SGHKS, CDR2 YYEKEE (reference sequence). This CDR3 has 12 residues. About this clonotype itself: The antigen remains unidentified.

The sequence derives from a man aged 18-30 years who received the YFV17D yellow fever vaccine. The sequenced sample was CD4+ T cells sorted from PBMCs, obtained 10 days after the yellow fever booster vaccination. The chain combines TRBV5-5 with TRBJ1-1; D is uncertain. For the CDR3, the DNA is TGTGCCAGCAGCTTCGAATACACTGAAGCTTTCTTT. It yields the protein CASSFEYTEAFF.